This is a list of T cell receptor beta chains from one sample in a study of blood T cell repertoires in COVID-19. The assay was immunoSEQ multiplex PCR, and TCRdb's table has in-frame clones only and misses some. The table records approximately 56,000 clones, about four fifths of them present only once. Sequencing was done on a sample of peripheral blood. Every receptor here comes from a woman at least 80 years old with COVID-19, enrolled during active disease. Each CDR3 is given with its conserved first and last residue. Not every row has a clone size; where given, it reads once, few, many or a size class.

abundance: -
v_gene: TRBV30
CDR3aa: CAWIISRDRVSF

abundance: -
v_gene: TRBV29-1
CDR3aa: CSVVRASGSTDTQYF

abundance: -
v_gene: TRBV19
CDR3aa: CASSTRPAQGLSNQPQHF

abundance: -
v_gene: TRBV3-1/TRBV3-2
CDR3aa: CASSQRTGAGNTIYF

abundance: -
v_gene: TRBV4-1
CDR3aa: CASSPGSGVKGGELFF

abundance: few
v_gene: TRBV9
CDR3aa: CASSVRQDNSPLHF

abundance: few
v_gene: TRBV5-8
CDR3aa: CARPLVANQPQHF

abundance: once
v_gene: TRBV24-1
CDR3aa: CATNDPTPSGRAVAYEQYF

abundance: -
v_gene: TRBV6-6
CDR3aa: CASSYGSGVLGEQFF

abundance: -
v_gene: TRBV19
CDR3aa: CASSSRDRLEYGYTF

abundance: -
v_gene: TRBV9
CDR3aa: CASSVGVSSADTQYF

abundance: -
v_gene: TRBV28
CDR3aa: CASSLMAGRDNEQFF

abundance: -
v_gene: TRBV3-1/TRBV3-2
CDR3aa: CASSRKNGLAGSTDTQYF

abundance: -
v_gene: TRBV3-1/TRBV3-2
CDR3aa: CASSQGGAYYEQYF

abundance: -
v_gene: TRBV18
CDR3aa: CASSRQSQGEEQFF

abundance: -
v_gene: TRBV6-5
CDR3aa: CASSSRQGATNEKLFF

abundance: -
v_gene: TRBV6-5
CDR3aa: CASSYSRSGPTEAFF

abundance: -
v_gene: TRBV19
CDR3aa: CASRTSTGGQETQYF

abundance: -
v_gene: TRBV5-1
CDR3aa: CASSKGLAGGENEQFF

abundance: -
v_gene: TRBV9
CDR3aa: CASSVGGTAEKLFF

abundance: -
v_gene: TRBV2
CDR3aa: CASSGQGFEKLFF

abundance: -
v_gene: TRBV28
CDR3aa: CASSLGTHVREQYF

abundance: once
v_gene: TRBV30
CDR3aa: CAWGLGGTEAFF

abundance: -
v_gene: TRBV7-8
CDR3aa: CASSSGQRNTEAFF

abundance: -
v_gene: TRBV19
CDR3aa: CASSPRTKLTDTQYF

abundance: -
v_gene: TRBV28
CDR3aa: CASSRQGGQSNQPQHF

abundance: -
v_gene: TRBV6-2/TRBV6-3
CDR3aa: CASSYALAGAPGTYNEQFF

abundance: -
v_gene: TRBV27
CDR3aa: CASSIGLAGVPDEQFF

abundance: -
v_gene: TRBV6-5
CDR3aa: CASSRDRVPYEQYF

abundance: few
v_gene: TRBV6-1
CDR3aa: CASSEQGAGITEAFF

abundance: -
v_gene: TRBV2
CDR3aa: CASTPGQVSTGELFF

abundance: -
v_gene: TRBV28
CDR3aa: CASSLREFYRGGPQFF

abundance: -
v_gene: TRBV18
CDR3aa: CASSPAGSTDTQYF

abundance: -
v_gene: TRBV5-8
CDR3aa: CASSLAGQGVGEQYF

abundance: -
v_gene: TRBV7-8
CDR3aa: CASSPGQGRAEAFF

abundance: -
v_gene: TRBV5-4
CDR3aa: CASSPTSTGDTEAFF

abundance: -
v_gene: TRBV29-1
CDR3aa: CSVEVQGARETQYF

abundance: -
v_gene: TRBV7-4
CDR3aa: CASRHKTAGHSGELFF

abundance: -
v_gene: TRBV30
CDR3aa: CAWSPGTGTTEAFF

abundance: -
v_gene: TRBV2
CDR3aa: CASSDWTGGRNEQFF

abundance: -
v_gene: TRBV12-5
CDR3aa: CASGLGLAGHLTDTQYF

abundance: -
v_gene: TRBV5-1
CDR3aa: CASSLYAGVNTGELFF

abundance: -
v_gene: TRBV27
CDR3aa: CASSGTYRERFSGYTF

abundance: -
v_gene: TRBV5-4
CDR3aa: CASSLVTGNTDTQYF

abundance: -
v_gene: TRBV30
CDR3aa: CAWSVTSGLVNEQFF

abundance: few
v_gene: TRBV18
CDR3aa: CASSLTSGRAANEQFF

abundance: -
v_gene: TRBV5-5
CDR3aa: CASTNLPDNQPQHF

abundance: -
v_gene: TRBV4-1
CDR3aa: CASSQSEGQLVGYTF

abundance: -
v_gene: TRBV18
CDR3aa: CASSPLRPGLAGRPRMADTQYF

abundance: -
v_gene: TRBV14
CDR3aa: CASSHLQGLLYNEQFF

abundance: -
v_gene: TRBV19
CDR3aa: CASTLGQGIYNEQFF

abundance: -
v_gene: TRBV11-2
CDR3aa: CASSSYAGTSGYEQYF

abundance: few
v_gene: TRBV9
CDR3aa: CASSVSVAGVKETQYF

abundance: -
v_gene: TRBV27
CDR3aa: CASRTGTGGGEQYF

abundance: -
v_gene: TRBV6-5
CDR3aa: CATGGHSNQPQHF

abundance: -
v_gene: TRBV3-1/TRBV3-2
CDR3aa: CASSQGGQGLNTEAFF

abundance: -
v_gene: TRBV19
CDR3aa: CASSPRDRGSSNQPQHF